This TCR beta chain was captured by sequencing in a study of beta chain features in type 1 diabetes. Study context: No age, gender or cell yield differences were seen between patients and healthy donors. Study-wide results and limits: All four CD4+ subsets of Type 1 diabetes patients contained TCRB CDR3s that were moderately but significantly shorter.

With 5 bases clipped from V and 5 bases from J, the junction kept 19 bases outside the gene matches. The germline CDR1 and CDR2 sequences are SGHTA and FQGNSA. CDR3 length: 18 residues. This clone was seen a handful of times. The antigen remains undetermined. Since all of the isolated RNA was reverse transcribed, expressed TCRB transcripts were what got sequenced. TCRdb's table, derived via immunoSEQ multiplex PCR, lists solely in-frame clones and lacks some. The table records roughly 100,000 clones, under 30% of them present only once. Researchers reported sorting CD4+ naive, central memory, regulatory and stem cell-like memory cells via CD45RO/CCR7/CD25/CD127/CD95/CD27.

The origin of this receptor is a woman aged 18-29 years with type 1 diabetes. The J gene is TRBJ2-5, the V gene TRBV7-2; 8 bases map to TRBD1. The sequencing input was central memory CD4+ T cells from blood. CDR3 DNA sequence: TGTGCCAGCAGCGATCGGCTACAGGGGACAGGACGCCTGGAGACCCAGTACTTC. This translates into CASSDRLQGTGRLETQYF. Full variable domain (rest looked up from reference TRBV7-2 and TRBJ2-5): GAGVSQSPSNKVTEKGKDVELRCDPISGHTALYWYRQSLGQGLEFLIYFQGNSAPDKSGLPSDRFSAERTGGSVSTLTIQRTQQEDSAVYLCASSDRLQGTGRLETQYFGPGTRLLVL.